These T cell receptor beta chains were read from a single sample in a study of blood T cells in healthy people across ages. TCRdb processed the 5' RACE reads anew with MiXCR; each CDR3 protein has one entry. The sample has about 1.6 million distinct CDR3 sequences; about 31% are singletons. The sequenced material came from blood. The source of these receptors is a woman aged 30 to 39 in good health. The CDR3 runs from the conserved cysteine through the conserved F or W. D genes are given only for firm matches. The listing skips clone size in some rows; elsewhere it reads once, few, many or a size class.

len,v_gene,j_gene,d_gene,abundance,CDR3aa,CDR3nt
14,TRBV20-1,TRBJ2-7,TRBD2,few,CSASSTSGGHEQYF,TGCAGTGCTTCGTCGACTAGCGGGGGCCACGAGCAGTACTTC
13,TRBV27,TRBJ2-1,.,.,CASSSSLTTEQFF,TGTGCCAGCAGTTCATCGCTGACAACTGAGCAGTTCTTC
15,TRBV12-3/TRBV12-4,TRBJ2-7,TRBD2,.,CASSSGLAEHYEQYF,TGTGCCAGCAGTTCCGGACTAGCCGAGCACTACGAGCAGTACTTC
16,TRBV11-2,TRBJ2-1,.,many,CASSSSGRGQGNEQFF,TGTGCCAGCAGTTCTAGTGGGCGGGGGCAGGGCAATGAGCAGTTCTTC
13,TRBV20-1,TRBJ2-5,.,many,CSALGWYQETQYF,TGCAGTGCCTTGGGGTGGTACCAAGAGACCCAGTACTTC
14,TRBV20-1,TRBJ2-4,.,.,CSARVREAKNIQYF,TGCAGTGCTAGAGTGAGGGAAGCCAAAAACATTCAGTACTTC
14,TRBV29-1,TRBJ1-3,.,.,CSVLTVGTGNTIYF,TGCAGCGTGCTGACAGTGGGGACCGGAAACACCATATATTTT
13,TRBV12-3/TRBV12-4,TRBJ2-5,.,.,CASGGPGLETQYF,TGTGCCAGCGGCGGTCCCGGACTAGAGACCCAGTACTTC
15,TRBV27,TRBJ2-7,TRBD1,.,CASSFVGTGSYEQYF,TGTGCCAGCAGTTTTGTAGGGACAGGGAGCTACGAGCAGTACTTC
14,TRBV5-1,TRBJ2-3,.,few,CASSLTGETDTQYF,TGCGCCAGCAGCTTGACGGGGGAGACAGATACGCAGTATTTT
15,TRBV3-1,TRBJ2-3,TRBD2,.,CASSPGLADADTQYF,TGTGCCAGCAGCCCGGGACTAGCGGATGCAGATACGCAGTATTTT
17,TRBV7-2,TRBJ2-7,TRBD2,few,CASSLAQGLAGFYEQYF,TGTGCCAGCAGCTTAGCCCAGGGACTAGCGGGATTCTACGAGCAGTACTTC
16,TRBV10-3,TRBJ2-5,TRBD2,.,CAISEGASGIQETQYF,TGTGCCATCAGTGAGGGGGCTAGCGGAATCCAAGAGACCCAGTACTTC
16,TRBV11-2,TRBJ2-3,TRBD2,few,CASSPTSGRGTDTQYF,TGTGCCAGCAGCCCAACTAGCGGGAGGGGCACAGATACGCAGTATTTT
14,TRBV9,TRBJ2-7,.,.,CASSVGIGFYEQYF,TGTGCCAGCAGCGTCGGGATAGGGTTTTACGAGCAGTACTTC
18,TRBV7-8,TRBJ1-6,TRBD1,.,CASSLERWQGANNSPLHF,TGTGCCAGCAGCTTAGAGAGGTGGCAGGGGGCGAATAATTCACCCCTCCACTTT
20,TRBV3-1,TRBJ2-1,TRBD2,.,CASSHTYKTSTSGNYNEQFF,TGTGCCAGCAGCCATACATATAAGACTAGCACAAGTGGAAACTACAATGAGCAGTTCTTC
14,TRBV2,TRBJ2-3,.,.,CAGRGRGQSDTQYF,TGTGCCGGCCGAGGGAGGGGGCAGTCAGATACGCAGTATTTT
16,TRBV20-1,TRBJ2-7,.,.,CSARDNTIWGYYEQYF,TGCAGTGCTAGAGATAATACAATTTGGGGTTACTACGAGCAGTACTTC
14,TRBV20-1,TRBJ1-4,.,few,CSAQIQATGEKLFF,TGCAGTGCTCAAATACAGGCGACGGGTGAAAAACTGTTTTTT
19,TRBV9,TRBJ2-3,TRBD2,.,CASSVSGLAGGRGTDTQYF,TGTGCCAGCAGCGTGAGTGGACTAGCGGGGGGCCGGGGCACAGATACGCAGTATTTT
17,TRBV28,TRBJ1-4,TRBD1,.,CASSATGGRRANEKLFF,TGTGCCAGCAGTGCGACAGGGGGCCGGCGGGCTAATGAAAAACTGTTTTTT
15,TRBV10-3,TRBJ2-3,.,.,CATLPAAEGTDTQYF,TGTGCCACCCTCCCAGCGGCAGAGGGCACAGATACGCAGTATTTT
15,TRBV4-1,TRBJ2-1,TRBD2,.,CASSPQAGGLNEQFF,TGCGCCAGCAGCCCCCAGGCGGGGGGCTTGAATGAGCAGTTCTTC
16,TRBV7-3,TRBJ2-3,TRBD1,few,CASSRTGRLSTDTQYF,TGTGCCAGCAGCCGGACAGGGAGACTTAGCACAGATACGCAGTATTTT
16,TRBV5-1,TRBJ2-1,TRBD2,few,CASSLAGLVTYNEQFF,TGCGCCAGCAGCTTGGCCGGACTAGTCACATACAATGAGCAGTTCTTC
17,TRBV20-1,TRBJ2-5,TRBD1,.,CSARGRGQGLSQETQYF,TGCAGTGCTAGAGGCAGGGGGCAGGGCCTTAGCCAAGAGACCCAGTACTTC
14,TRBV20-1,TRBJ2-3,TRBD1,.,CSARPGQASDTQYF,TGCAGTGCTAGACCGGGACAGGCATCAGATACGCAGTATTTT
15,TRBV6-2/TRBV6-3,TRBJ1-2,TRBD1,.,CASSYRTGAPYGYTF,TGTGCCAGCAGTTACCGGACAGGGGCTCCCTATGGCTACACCTTC
14,TRBV5-1,TRBJ2-5,.,few,CASSLGNRGETQYF,TGCGCCAGCAGCTTGGGTAACAGAGGAGAGACCCAGTACTTC
11,TRBV18,TRBJ2-1,.,.,CASSPENERFF,TGTGCCAGCTCACCGGAGAATGAGCGGTTCTTC
15,TRBV5-1,TRBJ2-1,.,few,CASSLDRTLYNEQFF,TGCGCCAGCAGCTTGGATAGGACCCTATACAATGAGCAGTTCTTC
13,TRBV15,TRBJ2-3,.,.,CATSRLLSDMQYF,TGTGCCACCAGCAGACTGCTTTCAGATATGCAGTATTTT
16,TRBV10-3,TRBJ2-1,TRBD2,many,CAISESKAGVGNEQFF,TGTGCCATCAGTGAGTCGAAAGCGGGAGTCGGTAATGAGCAGTTCTTC